A selection of T cell receptor beta chains follows, all from one sample in a study of blood T cell repertoires in COVID-19. TCRdb's copy holds only in-frame clones and misses some; the assay was immunoSEQ multiplex PCR. The sample lists a few hundred thousand clones, more than 80% occurring once. Sequenced: peripheral blood. These receptors originate from a woman aged 25 to 45 with COVID-19, enrolled during active disease. Both conserved end residues are part of each CDR3. D genes are given only for firm matches. Only part of the rows carry a size: once, few, many, or a class if the clone is expanded.

TGTGCCAGCAGCCAAGATCCCCTAGCGGGGGGTTCCTCCTCTAGCACAGATACGCAGTATTTT	CASSQDPLAGGSSSSTDTQYF	TRBD2	NA	TRBV4-2	TRBJ2-3
TGTGCCATCAGTGAGGGGGGGACAGCCGGGAGCACTGGGGATACGCAGTATTTT	CAISEGGTAGSTGDTQYF	NA	NA	TRBV10-3	TRBJ2-3
TGTGCCAGTAGTCCAGGACAGGGAGCGGACACTGAAGCTTTCTTT	CASSPGQGADTEAFF	TRBD1	NA	TRBV19	TRBJ1-1
TGTGCCAGCAGTTTCGCAAGGGGGTTTGGTGGAAACACCATATATTTT	CASSFARGFGGNTIYF	NA	once	TRBV6-6	TRBJ1-3
TGCGCCAGCAGCGGGCAGGGTGGCGAAAAACTGTTTTTT	CASSGQGGEKLFF	NA	NA	TRBV5-1	TRBJ1-4
TGCGCCAGCAGCCAGGTTAGCGGGGGGGGCACAGATACGCAGTATTTT	CASSQVSGGGTDTQYF	TRBD2	NA	TRBV4-1	TRBJ2-3
TGTGCCAGCAGGGAGGGCTGGGAGCAGTACTTC	CASREGWEQYF	NA	NA	TRBV27	TRBJ2-7
TGTGCCAGCAGTTACCCTCGGCAGGGGGGTAACTATGGCTACACCTTC	CASSYPRQGGNYGYTF	TRBD1	NA	TRBV6-2/TRBV6-3	TRBJ1-2
TGTGCCAGCAGCCCAGACAGAACCCAGCCTTACAATGAGCAGTTCTTC	CASSPDRTQPYNEQFF	NA	NA	TRBV5-6	TRBJ2-1
TGCAGCGTTGAAGTTTCGGGACTAGCGGGGGTATACAATGAGCAGTTCTTC	CSVEVSGLAGVYNEQFF	TRBD2	NA	TRBV29-1	TRBJ2-1
TGCGCCAGCAGTGAGTCGGGAGGCAGAGCCTACAATGAGCAGTTCTTC	CASSESGGRAYNEQFF	NA	NA	TRBV10-1	TRBJ2-1
TGTGCCAGCAGACAGATACGGACAGGAAAAACCGGGGAGCTGTTTTTT	CASRQIRTGKTGELFF	TRBD1	NA	TRBV11-2	TRBJ2-2
TGTGCCAGCAGCCTGGCCGGGGCAGGGGGGAATACGCAGTATTTT	CASSLAGAGGNTQYF	NA	NA	TRBV7-2	TRBJ2-3
TGTGCCAGTAGACTACAGGGGGCCGGGGAGCTGTTTTTT	CASRLQGAGELFF	TRBD1	once	TRBV19	TRBJ2-2
TGTGCCACCAGTGATTTCTATGGCACTGAAGCTTTCTTT	CATSDFYGTEAFF	NA	NA	TRBV24-1	TRBJ1-1
TGTGCCAGCAGTGAAAGTCGGTGGGAGGCGGGGGATACGCAGTATTTT	CASSESRWEAGDTQYF	NA	NA	TRBV2	TRBJ2-3
TGTGCCAGTAGTCGCTTACTGGACAGGGGTTCGCATGAGCAGTTCTTC	CASSRLLDRGSHEQFF	TRBD1	few	TRBV19	TRBJ2-1
TGTGCCAGCAGCCCTCGGGGAGTCCAAGAGACCCAGTACTTC	CASSPRGVQETQYF	NA	NA	TRBV9	TRBJ2-5
TGTGCCAGCAGCCGGGATGACGACGGGAGGGAGCAGTTCTTC	CASSRDDDGREQFF	TRBD2	NA	TRBV13	TRBJ2-1
TGCGCCAGCAGCGCATCGGGACAGGGCCTGGGCTACACCTTC	CASSASGQGLGYTF	TRBD1	few	TRBV5-1	TRBJ1-2
TGTGCCAGCAGTGAACTGGACAGGGGAACTGAAGCTTTCTTT	CASSELDRGTEAFF	TRBD1	NA	TRBV6-1	TRBJ1-1
TGTGCCAGTAGTATAGTGACTAGCGGGACGAGTGAGCAGTTCTTC	CASSIVTSGTSEQFF	TRBD2	NA	TRBV19	TRBJ2-1
TGTGCCAGCAGCGTCTCAGGTAGCGGGAGGCTTGTCGGGTCCAATGAGCAGTTCTTC	CASSVSGSGRLVGSNEQFF	TRBD2	NA	TRBV9	TRBJ2-1
TGTGCCAGCAGCTTAGGGTTTCAGGCAGGATCTGGAAACACCATATATTTT	CASSLGFQAGSGNTIYF	NA	once	TRBV7-2	TRBJ1-3
TGCAGTGCTATGGTCGGCTATGGCTACACCTTC	CSAMVGYGYTF	NA	NA	TRBV20-1	TRBJ1-2
TGTGCCAGCAGCCGCGGGACAGCCTACAATGAGCAGTTCTTC	CASSRGTAYNEQFF	NA	NA	TRBV7-2	TRBJ2-1
TGTGCCAGCACCCCGGGGCGGGGGGGTACAGATACGCAGTATTTT	CASTPGRGGTDTQYF	TRBD2	once	TRBV5-8	TRBJ2-3
TGTGCCAGCAGTTCCCGGAACTATGGCTACACCTTC	CASSSRNYGYTF	NA	NA	TRBV6-2/TRBV6-3	TRBJ1-2
TGTGCCAGCAGCTTAGCAGCGGGGGGGCTGAATGAGCAGTTCTTC	CASSLAAGGLNEQFF	TRBD2	NA	TRBV7-9	TRBJ2-1
TGTGCCAGCAGCTTTGACAGCACCGGGGAGCTGTTTTTT	CASSFDSTGELFF	NA	NA	TRBV11-3	TRBJ2-2
TGTGCCAGCAGCTTGCCCTCTTTAGTAGCGCGCGAGCAGTACTTC	CASSLPSLVAREQYF	NA	NA	TRBV5-6	TRBJ2-7
TGTGCCAGCAGTTTTACAGGAACCTACGAGCAGTACTTC	CASSFTGTYEQYF	NA	once	TRBV27	TRBJ2-7
TGCGCCAGCAGCTCCCCCTCGGGGGGGGTAACAGATACGCAGTATTTT	CASSSPSGGVTDTQYF	TRBD2	NA	TRBV5-1	TRBJ2-3
TGTGCCAGTAGTGCGACAGGGACCCTTTATGGCTACACCTTC	CASSATGTLYGYTF	TRBD1	NA	TRBV19	TRBJ1-2
TGTGCCAGCAGTTTAGCAGGGTACAACACTGAAGCTTTCTTT	CASSLAGYNTEAFF	NA	NA	TRBV27	TRBJ1-1
TGTGCCAGCAGCTTGGAGCCGGGACAGGGCGCAGATACGCAGTATTTT	CASSLEPGQGADTQYF	TRBD1	NA	TRBV5-6	TRBJ2-3
TGTGCCACCAGCAAGGGGGACAGGGGGGGCACAGATACGCAGTATTTT	CATSKGDRGGTDTQYF	TRBD1	NA	TRBV15	TRBJ2-3
TGCGCCAGCAGCTTGAGGAGCGGGAGGAACACCGGGGAGCTGTTTTTT	CASSLRSGRNTGELFF	TRBD2	NA	TRBV5-1	TRBJ2-2
TGTGCCAGCAGTGAAGAAGGACAGGCTTTCCTAGCCAAAAACATTCAGTACTTC	CASSEEGQAFLAKNIQYF	TRBD1	NA	TRBV6-1	TRBJ2-4
TGTGCCAGCAGTTCAACAGGGACTGAAGCTTTCTTT	CASSSTGTEAFF	NA	NA	TRBV6-5	TRBJ1-1
TGTGCCAGCACCTCGGGGGGAGTTACCGATACGCAGTATTTT	CASTSGGVTDTQYF	TRBD2	NA	TRBV27	TRBJ2-3
TGTGCCAGCAGTTATCTGGCGGAGAACACCGGGGAGCTGTTTTTT	CASSYLAENTGELFF	NA	NA	TRBV6-5	TRBJ2-2
TGTGCCAGTCATAGCAACCACAATGAGCAGTTCTTC	CASHSNHNEQFF	NA	NA	TRBV19	TRBJ2-1
TGTGCCATCAGTGATTCGTGGCAGGGGTCGACAGATACGCAGTATTTT	CAISDSWQGSTDTQYF	NA	NA	TRBV10-3	TRBJ2-3